The T cell receptor (beta chain) under discussion was sequenced for a study of OX40 agonist ivuxolimab in advanced cancers. Regarding the study in general: Ivuxolimab was a fully human IgG2 agonistic monoclonal antibody targeting the costimulatory receptor OX40 (CD134). Intravenous ivuxolimab was administered to patients every 2 weeks at six dose levels: 0.01, 0.1, 0.3, 1.5, 3 and 10 mg/kg. Of the roughly 52 dose-escalation patients, hepatocellular carcinoma was present in about 20, melanoma in around 15, renal cell carcinoma in 9 and head and neck cancer in 9. The dose-escalation cohort was 82.7% male with a mean age of 60 years, ranging from roughly 23 to 85. Prior anti-PD-1, anti-PD-L1 or anti-CTLA-4 therapy was permitted, and checkpoint inhibitors had been received by less than 45% of dose-escalation patients. Partial responses occurred in three dose-escalation patients: two with cutaneous melanoma and one with hepatocellular carcinoma. The purpose of peripheral TCRbeta sequencing was to test whether ivuxolimab changed TCR sequence diversity and led to clonal T-cell expansion. The paper covers the monotherapy dose-escalation part of the phase I ivuxolimab trial, which included N ≈ 50 patients.

Patients with a history of autoimmune disease or receiving systemic immunosuppression were excluded from the trial. Peripheral blood for TCR sequencing was drawn from every dose cohort at baseline, at cycle 4 day 1 and at cycle 7 day 1. The samples were drawn from a first-in-human, open-label, multicenter phase I dose-escalation trial of ivuxolimab. Adults with locally advanced or metastatic head and neck squamous cell, hepatocellular, melanoma or renal cell carcinoma were enrolled in the trial. CD4+ and CD8+ T cells were sorted separately from peripheral blood before TCR sequencing. Study-wide findings and limitations: Low levels of normalized T-cell clonal expansion were also shown by some nonresponding patients. After ivuxolimab, more expanded clones were found on average in CD8+ T cells than in CD4+ T cells. At doses of 0.1 to 3.0 mg/kg, clonal expansion of both CD4+ and CD8+ blood T cells was observed from baseline to week 6. The antigen specificity of the peripheral T cells that underwent clonal expansion was not determined. In the 0.1-3.0 mg/kg groups, partial responders had among the lowest normalized peripheral clonal expansion, particularly in CD8+ T cells.

About this clone: This clone's antigen is unknown. No much larger clonotype is one base removed from it; base qualities were not supplied.

For sequencing of the TCRbeta CDR3 region, genomic DNA was extracted from the sorted cells. The immunoSEQ Assay was used to sequence the TCRbeta CDR3 regions. TCRdb took over this immuneACCESS table, retaining in-frame rearrangements with V and J assigned. Such tables are incomplete; in checked studies, under half of the missing clones stem from an unresolved V gene, and the remainder is unexplained. The sample profile shows some 150,000 clones; 90% of them were found once. The ten largest clonotypes hold approximately 0.99% of the sample. The germline V gene (reference sequence) yields MNHEY for CDR1 and SMNVEV for CDR2. Trimming removed 0 bases from V and 3 bases from J, leaving 5 bases between the germline ends. Measured from the cysteine to the phenylalanine, the CDR3 is 13 residues long. Here the CDR3 DNA is all that survives: 39 bases in frame from base 1.

The receptor was derived from an adult with an advanced solid tumor such as melanoma, head and neck, liver or kidney cancer. Rearrangement joined TRBV27 to TRBJ1-1, with no confident D gene call. The input for sequencing was CD4+ or CD8+ T cells sorted from blood, taken in a trial of the OX40 agonist ivuxolimab. The CDR3 reads CASSLSPYTEAFF. The nucleotides read TGTGCCAGCAGTTTATCTCCGTACACTGAAGCTTTCTTT.